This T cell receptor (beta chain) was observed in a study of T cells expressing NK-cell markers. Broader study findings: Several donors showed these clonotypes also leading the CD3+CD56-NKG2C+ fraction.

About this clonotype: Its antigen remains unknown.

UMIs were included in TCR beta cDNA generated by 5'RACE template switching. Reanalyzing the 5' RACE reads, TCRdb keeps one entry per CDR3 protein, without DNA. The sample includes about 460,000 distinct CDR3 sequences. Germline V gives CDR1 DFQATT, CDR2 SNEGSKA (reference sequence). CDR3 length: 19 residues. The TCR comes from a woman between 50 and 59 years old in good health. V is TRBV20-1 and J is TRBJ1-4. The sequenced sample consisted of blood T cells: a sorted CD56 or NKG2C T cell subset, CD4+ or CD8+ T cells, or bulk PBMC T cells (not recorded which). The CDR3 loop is CSARDQDGRTDSTNEKLFF.